What follows is one T cell receptor (beta chain) and its context. Its antigen is as yet unknown. The data originate from a study of cytomegalovirus exposure and HLA in healthy donors. The J segment lost 6 bases and the V segment lost 2 bases, leaving 7 bases of the junction unmatched. Germline CDR1 SGHRS, CDR2 YFSETQ. CDR3 length: 14 amino acids. The PCR made use of 60 Vbeta and 13 Jbeta primers. The assay was immunoSEQ multiplex PCR, and TCRdb's table has in-frame clones only and misses some. The table includes about 190,000 clones, roughly 75% detected once. Study-wide results and caveats: Diagnosis of cytomegalovirus status made by the classifier reportedly showed high specificity and sensitivity. In a later analysis, TCR beta V- and J-gene trimming showed a link to a missense DCLRE1C variant.

The sequence was collected from a man aged 25 to 40 in good health and CMV-seropositive. J is TRBJ1-2 and V is TRBV5-1, with 7 bases aligning to TRBD1. Sequencing was carried out using PBMCs. The CDR3 is CASSLGTEGHGYTF. CDR3 DNA: TGCGCCAGCAGCTTAGGGACAGAGGGTCATGGCTACACCTTC. The entire variable domain, with the rest obtained from reference TRBV5-1 and TRBJ1-2, is as follows: KAGVTQTPRYLIKTRGQQVTLSCSPISGHRSVSWYQQTPGQGLQFLFEYFSETQRNKGNFPGRFSGRQFSNSRSEMNVSTLELGDSALYLCASSLGTEGHGYTFGSGTRLTVV.